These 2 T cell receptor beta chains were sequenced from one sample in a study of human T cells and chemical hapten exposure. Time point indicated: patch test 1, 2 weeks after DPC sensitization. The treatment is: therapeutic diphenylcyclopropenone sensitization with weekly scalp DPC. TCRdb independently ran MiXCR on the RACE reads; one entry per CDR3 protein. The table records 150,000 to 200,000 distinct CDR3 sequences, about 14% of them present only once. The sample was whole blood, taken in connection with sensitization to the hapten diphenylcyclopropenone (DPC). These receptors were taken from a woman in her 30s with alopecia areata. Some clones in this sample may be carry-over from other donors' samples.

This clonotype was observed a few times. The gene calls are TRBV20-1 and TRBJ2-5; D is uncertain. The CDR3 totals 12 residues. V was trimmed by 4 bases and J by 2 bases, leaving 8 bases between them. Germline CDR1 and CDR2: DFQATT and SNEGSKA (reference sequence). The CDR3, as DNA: TGCAGTGCTAACCGGGCTCAAGAGACCCAGTACTTC. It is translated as CSANRAQETQYF.

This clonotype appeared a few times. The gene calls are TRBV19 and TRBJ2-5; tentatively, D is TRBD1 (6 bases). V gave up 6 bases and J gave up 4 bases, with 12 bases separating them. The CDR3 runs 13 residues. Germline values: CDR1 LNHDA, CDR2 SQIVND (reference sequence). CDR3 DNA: TGTGCCAGTAGACTACAGGGTACAGAGACCCAGTACTTC. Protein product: CASRLQGTETQYF.